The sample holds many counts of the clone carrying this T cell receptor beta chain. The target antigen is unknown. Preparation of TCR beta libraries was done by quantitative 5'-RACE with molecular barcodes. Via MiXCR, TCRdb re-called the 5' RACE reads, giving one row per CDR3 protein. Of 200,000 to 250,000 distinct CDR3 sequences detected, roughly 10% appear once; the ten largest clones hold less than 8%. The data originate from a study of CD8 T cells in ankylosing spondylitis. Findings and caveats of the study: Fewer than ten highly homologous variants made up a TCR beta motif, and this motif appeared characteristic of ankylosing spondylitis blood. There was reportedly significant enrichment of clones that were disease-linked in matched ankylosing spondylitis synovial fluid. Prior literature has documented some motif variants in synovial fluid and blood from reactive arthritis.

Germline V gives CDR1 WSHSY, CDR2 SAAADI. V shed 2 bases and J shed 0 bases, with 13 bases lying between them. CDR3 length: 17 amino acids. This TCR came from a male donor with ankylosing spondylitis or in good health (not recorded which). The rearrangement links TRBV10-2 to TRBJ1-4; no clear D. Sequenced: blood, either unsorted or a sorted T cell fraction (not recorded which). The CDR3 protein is CASSENSGLSTNEKLFF. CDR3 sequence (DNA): TGCGCCAGCAGTGAGAATTCAGGCTTATCAACTAATGAAAAACTGTTTTTT.